This TCR beta chain is from a study of T cell responses to AZD1222 COVID-19 vaccine. The study's findings and limits: Seropositive AZD1222 recipients at baseline numbered only five or six. The sample set comprised mostly white British donors with more females, and clonal diversity was possibly underestimated. There were vaccine-associated CD4 TCRs across spike, dominant at 160-218 and 743-854.

Turning to this clone: The antigen is not known.

Only in-frame clones appear in the TCRdb table, and some are missing; sequencing was by immunoSEQ multiplex PCR. The repertoire holds some 88,000 clones, with 92% as singletons. The CDR3 is made up of 14 amino acids. Germline V gene sequence: CDR1 SGHTA, CDR2 FQGNSA. Between the trimmed V and J ends, which lost 4 bases and 7 bases, there was a span of 17 bases. The TCR was taken from an adult in good health. The chain uses TRBV7-2 and TRBJ2-7; either TRBD1 or TRBD2 may supply D (5 bases each). Sequences were derived from peripheral blood, sampled on day 0 of AZD1222 vaccination. The CDR3: CASSSRDQTREQYF. CDR3 in DNA: TGTGCCAGCAGCTCAAGGGACCAAACCAGGGAGCAGTACTTC.